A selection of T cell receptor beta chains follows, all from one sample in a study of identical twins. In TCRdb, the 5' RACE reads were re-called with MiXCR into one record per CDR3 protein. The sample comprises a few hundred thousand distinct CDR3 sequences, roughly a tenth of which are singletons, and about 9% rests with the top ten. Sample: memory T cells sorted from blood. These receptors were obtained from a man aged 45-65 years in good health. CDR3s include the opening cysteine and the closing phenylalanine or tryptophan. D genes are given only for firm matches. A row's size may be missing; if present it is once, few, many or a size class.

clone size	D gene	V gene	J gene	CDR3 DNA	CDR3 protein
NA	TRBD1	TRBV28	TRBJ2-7	TGTGCCAGCAGTTTACGGCAGGGGGCTCGCTACGAGCAGTACTTC	CASSLRQGARYEQYF
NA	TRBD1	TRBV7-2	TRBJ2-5	TGTGCCAGCAGCTACCAGACAGGGGGGGAGACCCAGTACTTC	CASSYQTGGETQYF
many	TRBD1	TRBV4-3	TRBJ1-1	TGCGCCAGCAGCCACCTTGACAGGGACCACACTGAAGCTTTCTTT	CASSHLDRDHTEAFF
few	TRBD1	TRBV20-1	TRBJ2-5	TGCAGTGCTAGGATGGGTTATGGGACAGGGGTAGAAGAGACCCAGTACTTC	CSARMGYGTGVEETQYF
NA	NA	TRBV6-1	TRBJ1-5	TGTGCCTCCGCCGAAAATAGCAATCAGCCCCAGCATTTT	CASAENSNQPQHF
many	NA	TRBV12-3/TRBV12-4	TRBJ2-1	TGTGCCAGCAGTCTAAATACAGGGTACAATGAGCAGTTCTTC	CASSLNTGYNEQFF
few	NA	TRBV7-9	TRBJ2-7	TGTGCCAGCAGTGGGGCGAACTACGAGCAGTACTTC	CASSGANYEQYF
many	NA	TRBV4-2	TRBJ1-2	TGTGCCAGCAGCCACGAGAATAACTATGGCTACACCTTC	CASSHENNYGYTF
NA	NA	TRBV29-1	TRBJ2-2	TGCAGCGTTGGTGGGAGGACGAACACCGGGGAGCTGTTTTTT	CSVGGRTNTGELFF
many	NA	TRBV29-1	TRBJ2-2	TGCAGCGTTGCCGCTAGCTTGGTCGACACCGGGGAGCTGTTTTTT	CSVAASLVDTGELFF
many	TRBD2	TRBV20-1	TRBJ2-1	TGCAGTGCTATAAGCGGGACCGTCAATGAGCAGTTCTTC	CSAISGTVNEQFF
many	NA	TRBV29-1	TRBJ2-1	TGCAGCGTTGAGGCGGGCCTAGCTTCCTCCTACAATGAGCAGTTCTTC	CSVEAGLASSYNEQFF
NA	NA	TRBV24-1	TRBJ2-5	TGTGCCACCAGTGATTACAGGGAAGAGACCCAGTACTTC	CATSDYREETQYF
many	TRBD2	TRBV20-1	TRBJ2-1	TGCAGTGCGGGACTAGCGGGAGCCCGGGACAATGAGCAGTTCTTC	CSAGLAGARDNEQFF
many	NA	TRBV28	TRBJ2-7	TGTGCCAGCAGTTTTAGTCTCTCCGGGCTCTCCTACGAGCAGTACTTC	CASSFSLSGLSYEQYF
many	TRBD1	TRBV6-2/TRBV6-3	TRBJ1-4	TGTGCCAGCAGCTACGAACGTTCCGGGACAGATCCTGGAAAACTGTTTTTT	CASSYERSGTDPGKLFF